The entry below describes one TCR beta chain. Its antigen has not been determined. The record has no base qualities; no much larger clone is one base away. This sample stems from a study of beta chain features in type 1 diabetes (dated by TCRdb to the late 2010s). With regard to the full study: No differences in mean age, gender distribution, total cell number or subset yield were found between patients and healthy donors. In the study, recently diagnosed type 1 diabetes patients and matched healthy donors were compared on the TCRB repertoires of their sorted circulating CD4+ T cell subsets. A total of around 110,000,000 sorted cells were examined across all samples, and RNA yield correlated strongly with the number of cells per subset. Regulatory and stem cell-like memory subsets were isolated from only 8 patients and 8 healthy donors, whereas naive and central memory subsets came from all 30 or so donors.

The High Capacity cDNA Reverse Transcription Kit was used to reverse transcribe all of the isolated RNA, meaning that expressed TCRB transcripts were what got sequenced. Deep immunoSEQ sequencing was performed on naive, central memory and regulatory T cell samples, with an average of roughly 3.5 million total reads per sample. After sorted cells were lysed in RLT buffer, RNA was extracted with DNase-treated RNeasy Micro or Mini kits, with the choice depending on cell number. To prevent cross-contamination, every cell subset was processed on its own, while patient and healthy donor samples were processed together. Using the immunoSEQ multiplex PCR, TCRB sequences were amplified from cDNA into 87-bp fragments spanning the CDR3 region. Amplicons were sequenced on the Illumina HiSeq platform. The paper's data handling went like this. PCR bias was corrected computationally using synthetic template baselines, and reads within Hamming distance 2 were collapsed, with unmergeable singletons discarded. Reads were aligned against IMGT to assign V, D and J genes, CDR3 length and insertions or deletions at six rearrangement sites. Within each subset, clonotype counts were normalized to the number of sorted cells before true diversity and Gini coefficients were calculated with the tcR R package. The overlap coefficient, calculated on TCRB nucleotide sequences, was used to measure repertoire sharing. As a proxy for the pre-selection repertoire, out-of-frame TCRB sequences from naive cells were analyzed. TCRdb holds this immuneACCESS table with in-frame rearrangements only. Some clones are missing; in checked studies, unresolved V genes explain under half, and the rest has no known cause. V, J and clone size are those of that table, while D and trimming were read from the DNA. This sample has 120,000 to 150,000 clones in its table, and about 10% of those were observed once. The ten largest clonotypes hold about 1.3% of the sample.

Each donor gave one peripheral blood draw, averaging roughly 120 mL, which was collected into heparinised tubes. Naive, central memory, regulatory and stem cell-like memory CD4+ T cells were sorted on a BD FACSAria II using a panel including CD45RO, CCR7, CD25, CD127, CD95 and CD27. All sorted populations exceeded 98% purity. Right away, PBMCs were isolated by Lymphoprep density gradient centrifugation and were stained directly, with no culture step. So that batch effects would be minimized, each experiment stained and sorted samples in pairs, pairing one healthy donor with one patient. The paper's findings and limits, for the study overall: In all four CD4+ subsets, TCRB CDR3 length was moderately but significantly shorter in type 1 diabetes patients. At VDJ recombination sites, type 1 diabetes patients had fewer insertions and more deleted nucleotides, which implies abnormalities in thymic rearrangement. Naive, central memory and regulatory TCRB repertoires appeared more similar among patients than among healthy donors. Shorter templates might have been favored by PCR, but patient and control samples were amplified and corrected together, so both groups would have been affected equally by any skew. Sequencing cDNA rather than genomic DNA could over-represent highly expressing activated cells, although activation and CD3 levels did not differ between groups. Because the HLA sub-analyses included only small numbers of individuals, any influence of HLA type on TCRB rearrangement was left unresolved.

Trimming costs V 6 bases and J 4 bases, and their ends lie 15 bases apart. The CDR3 holds 14 amino acids from the cysteine to the phenylalanine. Here the CDR3 DNA is all that survives: 42 bases in frame from base 1. For CDR1 and CDR2, the germline V gene lists MDHEN and SYDVKM. The TCR comes from a young man in good health. Recombination linked TRBV28 to TRBJ1-2, with the D gene uncertain. Sequencing input: naive CD4+ T cells from blood. The cell subset or site label, read with the paper, signifies: true naive CD4+ T cells. DNA sequence: TGTGCCAGCAGCCCGCCGGGAGGCAGCTATGGCTACACCTTC. The encoded protein is CASSPPGGSYGYTF.